The T cell receptor beta chain under discussion was sequenced for a study of blood T cells in healthy people across ages. This clonotype was counted at least ten times. Its antigen is as yet unknown. PCR was performed a second time for about 6 to 12 cycles using a sample-barcoded 5' primer and a J-beta primer mix. A minimum of 2.5 million CDR3-containing paired-end reads was obtained for each sample. MiXCR, run by TCRdb on the 5' RACE reads, gives a single entry per CDR3 protein. The sample holds hundreds of thousands of distinct CDR3 sequences, around 52% seen once. CDR1 DFQATT and CDR2 SNEGSKA come from the germline V gene (reference sequence). V shed 1 base and J 7 bases; nucleotides not matched to a gene: 6. The CDR3 loop spans 16 amino acids. The study, taken as a whole, reports: As naive T cell percentage varied, TCR beta diversity correlated strongly with it. PBMCs that were unsorted prevented a conclusive naive versus antigen-experienced comparison. Per million T cells, TCR beta diversity dropped roughly linearly as age increased.

The J gene is TRBJ2-1, the V gene TRBV20-1; 14 bases are a match to TRBD2. Sequencing was performed on blood. The origin of this receptor is a woman of 80 years or more in good health. The CDR3 bases are TGCAGTGCTAGAGCTCCAGGACTAGCGGGAGGAAATGAGCAGTTCTTC. Translated: CSARAPGLAGGNEQFF.